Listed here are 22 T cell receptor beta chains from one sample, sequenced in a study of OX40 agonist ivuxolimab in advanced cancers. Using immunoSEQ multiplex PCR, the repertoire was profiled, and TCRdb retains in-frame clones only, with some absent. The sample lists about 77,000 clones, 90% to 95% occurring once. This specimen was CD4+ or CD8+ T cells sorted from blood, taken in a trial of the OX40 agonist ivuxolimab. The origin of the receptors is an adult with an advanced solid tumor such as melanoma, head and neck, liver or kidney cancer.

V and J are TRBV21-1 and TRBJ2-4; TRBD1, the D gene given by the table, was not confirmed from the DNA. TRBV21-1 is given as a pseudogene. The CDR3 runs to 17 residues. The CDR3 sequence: CASSPRPDPLPKNIQYF. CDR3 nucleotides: TGTGCCAGCAGCCCCAGGCCCGACCCCCTCCCGAAAAACATTCAGTACTTC.

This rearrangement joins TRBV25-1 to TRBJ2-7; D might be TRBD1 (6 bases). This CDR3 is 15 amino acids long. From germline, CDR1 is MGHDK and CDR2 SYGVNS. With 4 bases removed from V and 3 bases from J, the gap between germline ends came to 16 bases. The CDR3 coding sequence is TGTGCCAGCAGTGCTTCAGGGGCACCTAGCTACGAGCAGTACTTC. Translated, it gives CASSASGAPSYEQYF.

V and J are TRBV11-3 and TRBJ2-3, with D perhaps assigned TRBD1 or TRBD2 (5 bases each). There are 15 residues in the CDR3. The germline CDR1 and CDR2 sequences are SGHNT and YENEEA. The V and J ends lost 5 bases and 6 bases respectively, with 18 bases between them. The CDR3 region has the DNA TGTGCCAGCAGCGAGGGGAAGTTGTTTGGGGATACGCAGTATTTT. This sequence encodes CASSEGKLFGDTQYF.

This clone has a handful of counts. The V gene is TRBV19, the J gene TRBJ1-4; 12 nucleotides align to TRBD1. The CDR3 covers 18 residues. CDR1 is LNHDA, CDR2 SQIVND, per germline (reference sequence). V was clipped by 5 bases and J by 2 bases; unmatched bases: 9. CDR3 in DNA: TGTGCCAGTAGTTCCGGGACAGGGGGCTACATGACTAATGAAAAACTGTTTTTT. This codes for CASSSGTGGYMTNEKLFF.

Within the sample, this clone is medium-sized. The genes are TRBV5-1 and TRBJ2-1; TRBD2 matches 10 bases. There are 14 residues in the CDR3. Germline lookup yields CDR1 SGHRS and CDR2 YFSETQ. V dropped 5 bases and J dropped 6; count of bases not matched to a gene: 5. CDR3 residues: CASSPGTSANEQFF. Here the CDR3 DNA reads TGCGCCAGCAGTCCCGGGACTAGCGCCAATGAGCAGTTCTTC.

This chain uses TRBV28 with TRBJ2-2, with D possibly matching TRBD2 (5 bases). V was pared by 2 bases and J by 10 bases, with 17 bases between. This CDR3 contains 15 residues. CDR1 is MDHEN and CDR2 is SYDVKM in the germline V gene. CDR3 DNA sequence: TGTGCCAGCAGTTTAGGTTTTGTGACCGGGGAGGAGCTGTTTTTT. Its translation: CASSLGFVTGEELFF.

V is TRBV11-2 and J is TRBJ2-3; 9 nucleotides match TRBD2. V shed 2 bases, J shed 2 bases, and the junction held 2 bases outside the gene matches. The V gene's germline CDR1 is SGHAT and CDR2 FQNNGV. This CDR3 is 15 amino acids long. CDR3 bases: TGTGCCAGCAGCTTACTAGCGGGAACCACAGATACGCAGTATTTT. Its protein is CASSLLAGTTDTQYF. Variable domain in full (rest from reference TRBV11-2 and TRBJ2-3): EAGVAQSPRYKIIEKRQSVAFWCNPISGHATLYWYQQILGQGPKLLIQFQNNGVVDDSQLPKDRFSAERLKGVDSTLKIQPAKLEDSAVYLCASSLLAGTTDTQYFGPGTRLTVL.

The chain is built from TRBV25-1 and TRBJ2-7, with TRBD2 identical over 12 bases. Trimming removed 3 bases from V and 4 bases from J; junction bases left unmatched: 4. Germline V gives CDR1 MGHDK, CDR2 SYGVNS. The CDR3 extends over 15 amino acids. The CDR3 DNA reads TGTGCCAGCAGTGAGTCTAGCGGGAGGGGGTACGAGCAGTACTTC. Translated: CASSESSGRGYEQYF.

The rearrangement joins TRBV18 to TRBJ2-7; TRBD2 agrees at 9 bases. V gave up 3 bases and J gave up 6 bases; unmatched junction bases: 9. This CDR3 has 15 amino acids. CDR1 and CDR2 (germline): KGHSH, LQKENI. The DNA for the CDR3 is TGTGCCAGCTCACCGTTAGCGGGAGAGGGGGTCGAGCAGTACTTC. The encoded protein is CASSPLAGEGVEQYF.

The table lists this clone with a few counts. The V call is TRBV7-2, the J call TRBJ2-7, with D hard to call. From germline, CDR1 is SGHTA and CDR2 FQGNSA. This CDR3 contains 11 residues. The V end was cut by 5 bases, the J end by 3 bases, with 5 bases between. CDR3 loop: CASSLVYEQYF. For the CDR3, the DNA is TGTGCCAGCAGCCTGGTCTACGAGCAGTACTTC.

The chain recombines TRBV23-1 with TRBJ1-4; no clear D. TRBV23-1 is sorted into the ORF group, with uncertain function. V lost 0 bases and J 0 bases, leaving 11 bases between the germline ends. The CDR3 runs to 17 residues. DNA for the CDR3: TGCGCCAGCAGTCAATCCTTCGGCATTACAACTAATGAAAAACTGTTTTTT. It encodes CASSQSFGITTNEKLFF.

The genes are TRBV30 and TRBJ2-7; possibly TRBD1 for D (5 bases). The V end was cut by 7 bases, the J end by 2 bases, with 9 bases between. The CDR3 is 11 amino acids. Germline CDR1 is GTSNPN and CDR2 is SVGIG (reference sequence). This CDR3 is CALQVAYEQYF. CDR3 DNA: TGTGCCTTACAGGTAGCCTACGAGCAGTACTTC. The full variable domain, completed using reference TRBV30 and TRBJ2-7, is SQTIHQWPATLVQPVGSPLSLECTVEGTSNPNLYWYRQAAGRGLQLLFYSVGIGQISSEVPQNLSASRPQDRQFILSSKKLLLSDSGFYLCALQVAYEQYFGPGTRLTVT.

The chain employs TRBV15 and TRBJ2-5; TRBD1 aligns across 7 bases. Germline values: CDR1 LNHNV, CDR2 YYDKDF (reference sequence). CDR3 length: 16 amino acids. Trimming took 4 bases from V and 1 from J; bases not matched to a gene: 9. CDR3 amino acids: CATSKLPGTVQETQYF. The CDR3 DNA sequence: TGTGCCACCAGCAAGCTCCCAGGGACAGTCCAAGAGACCCAGTACTTC.

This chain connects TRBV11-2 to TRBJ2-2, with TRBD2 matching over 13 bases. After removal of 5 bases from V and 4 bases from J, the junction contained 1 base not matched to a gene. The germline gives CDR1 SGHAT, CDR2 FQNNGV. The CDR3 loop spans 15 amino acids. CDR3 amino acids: CASSRLAGGTGELFF. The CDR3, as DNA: TGTGCCAGCAGCAGACTAGCGGGAGGCACCGGGGAGCTGTTTTTT.

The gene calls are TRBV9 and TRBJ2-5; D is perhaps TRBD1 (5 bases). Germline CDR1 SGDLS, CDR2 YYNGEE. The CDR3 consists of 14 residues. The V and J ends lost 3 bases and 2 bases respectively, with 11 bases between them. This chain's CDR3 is CASSAGHEQETQYF. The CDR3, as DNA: TGTGCCAGCAGCGCCGGACATGAGCAAGAGACCCAGTACTTC.

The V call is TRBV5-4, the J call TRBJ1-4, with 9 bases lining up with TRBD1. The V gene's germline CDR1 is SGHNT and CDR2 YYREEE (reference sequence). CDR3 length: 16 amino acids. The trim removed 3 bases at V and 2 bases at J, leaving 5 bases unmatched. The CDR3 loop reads CASSSGQGGTNEKLFF. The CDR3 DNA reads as TGTGCCAGCAGCTCGGGACAGGGTGGGACTAATGAAAAACTGTTTTTT.

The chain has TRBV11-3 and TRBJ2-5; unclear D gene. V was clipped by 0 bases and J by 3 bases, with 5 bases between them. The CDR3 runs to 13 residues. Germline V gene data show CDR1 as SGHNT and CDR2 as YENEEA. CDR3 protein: CASSLEAEETQYF. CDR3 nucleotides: TGTGCCAGCAGCTTAGAGGCGGAAGAGACCCAGTACTTC.

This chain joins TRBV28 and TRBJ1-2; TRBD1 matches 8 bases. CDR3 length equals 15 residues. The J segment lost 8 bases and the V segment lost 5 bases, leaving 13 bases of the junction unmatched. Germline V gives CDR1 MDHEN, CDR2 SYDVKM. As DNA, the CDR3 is TGTGCCAGCAGTCTCCGGGACAGGCGGGCGGGCGGCTACACCTTC. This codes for CASSLRDRRAGGYTF.

The CDR3 DNA follows: TGTGCCAGCAGTTACTCGATAGGTAGGAACTACGAGCAGTACTTC. This translates into CASSYSIGRNYEQYF. The gene calls are TRBV6-5 and TRBJ2-7; no clear D gene. Germline loops: CDR1 MNHEY, CDR2 SVGAGI. CDR3 length: 15 residues. V was pared by 0 bases and J by 3 bases, with 12 bases between.

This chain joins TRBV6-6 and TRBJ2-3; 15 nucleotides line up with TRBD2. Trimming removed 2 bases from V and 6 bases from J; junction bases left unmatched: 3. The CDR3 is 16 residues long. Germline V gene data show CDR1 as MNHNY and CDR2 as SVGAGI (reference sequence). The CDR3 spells CASSYRTSGRGDTQYF. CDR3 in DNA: TGTGCCAGCAGTTACAGGACTAGCGGGAGGGGGGATACGCAGTATTTT.

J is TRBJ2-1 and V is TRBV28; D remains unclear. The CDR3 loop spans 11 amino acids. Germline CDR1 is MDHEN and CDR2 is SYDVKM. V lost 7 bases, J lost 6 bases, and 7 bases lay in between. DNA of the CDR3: TGTGCCAGCACCCGTGGCAATGAGCAGTTCTTC. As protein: CASTRGNEQFF. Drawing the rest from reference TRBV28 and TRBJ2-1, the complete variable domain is DVKVTQSSRYLVKRTGEKVFLECVQDMDHENMFWYRQDPGLGLRLIYFSYDVKMKEKGDIPEGYSVSREKKERFSLILESASTNQTSMYLCASTRGNEQFFGPGTRLTVL.

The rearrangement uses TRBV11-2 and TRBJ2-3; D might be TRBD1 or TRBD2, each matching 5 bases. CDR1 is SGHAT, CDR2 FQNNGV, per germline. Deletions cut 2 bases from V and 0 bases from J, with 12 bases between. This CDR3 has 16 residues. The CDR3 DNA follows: TGTGCCAGCAGCTTAAGAGGGACCTACAGCACAGATACGCAGTATTTT. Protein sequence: CASSLRGTYSTDTQYF.